This entry describes one T cell receptor (beta chain). Its target is not known. The source of the sample is a study of OX40 agonist ivuxolimab in advanced cancers. Study-wide results and limits: Among patients with partial responses at 0.1-3.0 mg/kg, clonal expansion was among the lowest.

The timepoints at which blood was sampled were baseline, cycle 4 day 1, and cycle 7 day 1. Germline V gives CDR1 SGHAT, CDR2 FQNNGV. The CDR3 extends over 15 amino acids. V gave up 1 base and J gave up 4 bases, with 12 bases separating them. Measured with immunoSEQ multiplex PCR; TCRdb has only the in-frame clones, and not every one. The table includes 50,000 or so clones, more than 85% detected once. Material: CD4+ or CD8+ T cells sorted from blood, obtained in a trial of the OX40 agonist ivuxolimab. This clonotype originated in an adult with an advanced solid tumor such as melanoma, head and neck, liver or kidney cancer. The chain couples TRBV11-2 to TRBJ2-3; D is uncertain. In DNA, the CDR3 is TGTGCCAGCAGCTTAGGGCCAAGGCCCGCAGATACGCAGTATTTT. Its translation: CASSLGPRPADTQYF.